This T cell receptor (beta chain) was identified during a study of T cell repertoires in urothelial bladder cancer. Germline lookup yields CDR1 GTSNPN and CDR2 SVGIG (reference sequence). The length of the CDR3 is 14 residues. With 2 bases removed from V and 5 bases from J, the gap between germline ends came to 15 bases. The table came from immunoSEQ multiplex PCR; TCRdb's copy has only in-frame clones and leaves some out. The sample carries roughly 910 clones, 70% to 80% recorded once. Sample: tumor-infiltrating cells from bladder cancer. The clonotype originates from a human donor with urothelial carcinoma. The chain recombines TRBV30 with TRBJ1-1; D possibly corresponds to TRBD1 (5 bases). CDR3 bases: TGTGCCTGGAGTATTTGGGGCATGGGTACTGAAGCTTTCTTT. Translated, it gives CAWSIWGMGTEAFF.